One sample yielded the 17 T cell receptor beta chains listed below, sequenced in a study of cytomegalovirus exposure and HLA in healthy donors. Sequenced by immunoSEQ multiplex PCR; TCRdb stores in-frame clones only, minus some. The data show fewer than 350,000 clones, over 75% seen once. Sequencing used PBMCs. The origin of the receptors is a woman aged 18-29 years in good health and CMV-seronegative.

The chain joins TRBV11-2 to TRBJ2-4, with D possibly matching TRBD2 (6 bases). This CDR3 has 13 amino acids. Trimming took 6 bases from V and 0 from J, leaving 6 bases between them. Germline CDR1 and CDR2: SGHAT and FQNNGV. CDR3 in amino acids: CASRGLAKNIQYF. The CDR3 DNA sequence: TGTGCCAGCAGGGGACTAGCCAAAAACATTCAGTACTTC.

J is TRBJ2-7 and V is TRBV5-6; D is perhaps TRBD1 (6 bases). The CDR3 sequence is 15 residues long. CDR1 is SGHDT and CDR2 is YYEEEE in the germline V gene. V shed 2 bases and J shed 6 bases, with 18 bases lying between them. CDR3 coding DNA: TGTGCCAGCAGCTTAATCCTAGCCCAAGGGGGCGAGCAGTACTTC. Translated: CASSLILAQGGEQYF.

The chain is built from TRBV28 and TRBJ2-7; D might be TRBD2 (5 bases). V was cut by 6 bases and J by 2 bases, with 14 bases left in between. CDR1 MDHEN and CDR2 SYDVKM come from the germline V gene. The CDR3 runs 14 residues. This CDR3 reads CASRSKRLTYEQYF. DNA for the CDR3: TGTGCCAGCAGGTCCAAGCGGCTTACCTACGAGCAGTACTTC.

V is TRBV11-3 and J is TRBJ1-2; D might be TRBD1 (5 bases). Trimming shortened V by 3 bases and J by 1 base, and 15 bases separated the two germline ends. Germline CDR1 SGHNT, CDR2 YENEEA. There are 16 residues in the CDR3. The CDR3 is CASSFRPTGRNYGYTF. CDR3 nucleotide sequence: TGTGCCAGCAGCTTCAGACCAACAGGTCGTAACTATGGCTACACCTTC.

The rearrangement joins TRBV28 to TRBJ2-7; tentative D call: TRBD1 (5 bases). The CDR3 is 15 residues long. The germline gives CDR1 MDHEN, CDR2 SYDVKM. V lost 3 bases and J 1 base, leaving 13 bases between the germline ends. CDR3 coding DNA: TGTGCCAGCAGTTTTTTCCAGGGCAGATCCTACGAGCAGTACTTC. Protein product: CASSFFQGRSYEQYF. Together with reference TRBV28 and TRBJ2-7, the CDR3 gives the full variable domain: DVKVTQSSRYLVKRTGEKVFLECVQDMDHENMFWYRQDPGLGLRLIYFSYDVKMKEKGDIPEGYSVSREKKERFSLILESASTNQTSMYLCASSFFQGRSYEQYFGPGTRLTVT.

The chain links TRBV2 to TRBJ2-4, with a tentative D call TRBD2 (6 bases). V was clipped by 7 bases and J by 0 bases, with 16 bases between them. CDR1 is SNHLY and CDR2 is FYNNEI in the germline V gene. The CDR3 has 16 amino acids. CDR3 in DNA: TGTGCCAGCACCGACGGGGGAGACATAGCCAAAAACATTCAGTACTTC. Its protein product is CASTDGGDIAKNIQYF.

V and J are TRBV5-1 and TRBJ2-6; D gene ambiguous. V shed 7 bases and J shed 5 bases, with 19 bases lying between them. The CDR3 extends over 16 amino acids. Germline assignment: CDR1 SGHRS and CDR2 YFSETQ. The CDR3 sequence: CASELGIGARANVLTF. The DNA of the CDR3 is TGCGCCAGCGAGCTTGGCATAGGAGCTCGGGCCAACGTCCTGACTTTC.

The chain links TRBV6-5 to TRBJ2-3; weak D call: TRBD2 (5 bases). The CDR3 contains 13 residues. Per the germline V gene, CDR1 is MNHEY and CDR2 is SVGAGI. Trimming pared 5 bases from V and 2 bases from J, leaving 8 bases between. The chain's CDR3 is CASSPGITDTQYF. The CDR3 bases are TGTGCCAGCAGTCCCGGGATCACAGATACGCAGTATTTT.

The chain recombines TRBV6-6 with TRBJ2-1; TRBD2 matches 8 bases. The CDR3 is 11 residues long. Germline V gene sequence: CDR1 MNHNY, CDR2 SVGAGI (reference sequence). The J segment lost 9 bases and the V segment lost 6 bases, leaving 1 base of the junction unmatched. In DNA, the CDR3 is TGTGCCAGCAGGACTAGCGTTGAGCAGTTCTTC. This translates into CASRTSVEQFF.

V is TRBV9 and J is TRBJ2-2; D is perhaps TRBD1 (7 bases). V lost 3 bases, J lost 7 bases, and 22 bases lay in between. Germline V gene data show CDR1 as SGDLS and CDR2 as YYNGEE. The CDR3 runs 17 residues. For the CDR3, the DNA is TGTGCCAGCAGCGCCCAGGGGGGATTCGGAGGGATCGGGGAGCTGTTTTTT. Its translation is CASSAQGGFGGIGELFF.

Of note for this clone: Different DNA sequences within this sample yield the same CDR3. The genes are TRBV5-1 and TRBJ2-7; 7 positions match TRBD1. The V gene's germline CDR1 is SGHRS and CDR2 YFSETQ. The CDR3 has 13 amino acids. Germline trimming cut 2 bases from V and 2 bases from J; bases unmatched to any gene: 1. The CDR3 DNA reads TGCGCCAGCAGCTTAGACAGGGCCTACGAGCAGTACTTC. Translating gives CASSLDRAYEQYF.

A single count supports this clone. CDR3 residues: CSLQPEGHRYAEAFF. Written as DNA, the CDR3 is TGCAGCCTCCAACCGGAGGGCCACCGTTACGCTGAAGCTTTCTTT. The chain joins TRBV29-1 to TRBJ1-1; D is unclear. The CDR3 length is 15 residues. Germline V lookup: CDR1 SQVTM, CDR2 ANQGSEA. V lost 8 bases and J lost 6, with 25 bases in between.

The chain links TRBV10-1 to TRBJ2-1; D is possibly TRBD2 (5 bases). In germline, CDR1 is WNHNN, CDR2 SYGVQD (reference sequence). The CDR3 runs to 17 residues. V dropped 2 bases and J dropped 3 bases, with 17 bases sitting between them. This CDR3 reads CASSEGGSRTHYNEQFF. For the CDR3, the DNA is TGCGCCAGCAGTGAGGGAGGTAGCCGGACCCACTACAATGAGCAGTTCTTC.

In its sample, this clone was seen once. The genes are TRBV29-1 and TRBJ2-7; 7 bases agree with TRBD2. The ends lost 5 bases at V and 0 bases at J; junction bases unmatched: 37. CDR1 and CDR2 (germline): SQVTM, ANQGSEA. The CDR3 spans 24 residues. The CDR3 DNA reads TGCAGCGTTCCGCCGGGGAGCGCCCCTCGGACGGGACTACAAAACGATTACTACTCCTACGAGCAGTACTTC. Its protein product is CSVPPGSAPRTGLQNDYYSYEQYF.

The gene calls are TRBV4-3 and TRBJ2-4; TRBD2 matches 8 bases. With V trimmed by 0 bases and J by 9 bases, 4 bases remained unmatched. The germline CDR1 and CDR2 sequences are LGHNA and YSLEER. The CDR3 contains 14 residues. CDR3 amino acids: CASSQERLAGIQYF. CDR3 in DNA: TGCGCCAGCAGCCAAGAAAGGCTAGCGGGCATTCAGTACTTC.

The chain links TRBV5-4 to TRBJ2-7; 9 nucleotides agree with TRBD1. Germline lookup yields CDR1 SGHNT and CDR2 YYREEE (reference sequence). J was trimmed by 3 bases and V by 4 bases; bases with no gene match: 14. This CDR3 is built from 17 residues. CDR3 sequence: CASSQSLPGQGFYEQYF. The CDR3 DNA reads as TGTGCCAGCAGCCAAAGTCTCCCGGGACAGGGTTTCTACGAGCAGTACTTC.

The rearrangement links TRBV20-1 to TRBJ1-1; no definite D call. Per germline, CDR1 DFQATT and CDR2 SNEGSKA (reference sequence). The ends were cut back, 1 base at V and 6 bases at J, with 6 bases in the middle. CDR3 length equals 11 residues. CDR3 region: CSARGPAEAFF. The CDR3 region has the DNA TGCAGTGCTAGAGGCCCGGCTGAAGCTTTCTTT.